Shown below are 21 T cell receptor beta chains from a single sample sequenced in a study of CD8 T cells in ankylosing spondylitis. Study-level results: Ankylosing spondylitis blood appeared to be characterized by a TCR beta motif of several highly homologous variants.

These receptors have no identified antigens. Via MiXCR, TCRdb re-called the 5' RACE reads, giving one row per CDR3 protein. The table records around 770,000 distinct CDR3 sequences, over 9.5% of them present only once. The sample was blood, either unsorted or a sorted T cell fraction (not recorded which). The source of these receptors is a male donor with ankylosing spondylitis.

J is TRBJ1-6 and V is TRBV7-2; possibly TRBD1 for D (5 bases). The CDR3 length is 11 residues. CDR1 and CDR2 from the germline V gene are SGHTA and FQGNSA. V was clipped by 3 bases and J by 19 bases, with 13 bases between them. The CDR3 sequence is CASSLGRGYHF. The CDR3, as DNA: TGTGCCAGCAGCTTGGGACGGGGCTATCACTTT.

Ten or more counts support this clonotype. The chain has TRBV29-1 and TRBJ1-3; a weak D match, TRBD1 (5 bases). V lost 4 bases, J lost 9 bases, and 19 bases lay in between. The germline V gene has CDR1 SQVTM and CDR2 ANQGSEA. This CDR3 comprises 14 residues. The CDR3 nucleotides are TGCAGCGTTGTACTTAAGACAGCCGCTCCCACCATATATTTT. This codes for CSVVLKTAAPTIYF.

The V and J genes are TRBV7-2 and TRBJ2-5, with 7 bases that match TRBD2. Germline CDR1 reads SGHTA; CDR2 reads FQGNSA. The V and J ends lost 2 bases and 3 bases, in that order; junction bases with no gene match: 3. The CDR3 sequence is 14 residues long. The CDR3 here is CASSLMGGEETQYF. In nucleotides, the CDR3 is TGTGCCAGCAGCTTAATGGGGGGGGAAGAGACCCAGTACTTC.

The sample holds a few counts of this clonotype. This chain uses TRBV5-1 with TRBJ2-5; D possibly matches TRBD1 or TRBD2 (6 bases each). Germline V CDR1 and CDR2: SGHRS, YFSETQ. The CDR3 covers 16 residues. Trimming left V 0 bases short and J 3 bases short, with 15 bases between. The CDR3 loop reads CASSLGGANLEETQYF. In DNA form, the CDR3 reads TGCGCCAGCAGCTTGGGGGGGGCGAATTTAGAAGAGACCCAGTACTTC. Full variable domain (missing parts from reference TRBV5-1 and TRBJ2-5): KAGVTQTPRYLIKTRGQQVTLSCSPISGHRSVSWYQQTPGQGLQFLFEYFSETQRNKGNFPGRFSGRQFSNSRSEMNVSTLELGDSALYLCASSLGGANLEETQYFGPGTRLLVL.

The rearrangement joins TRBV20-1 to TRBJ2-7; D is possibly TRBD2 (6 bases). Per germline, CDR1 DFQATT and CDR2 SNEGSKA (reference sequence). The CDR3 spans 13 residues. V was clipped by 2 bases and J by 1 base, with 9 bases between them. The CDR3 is CSARSGLSYEQYF. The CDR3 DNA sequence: TGCAGTGCTAGATCTGGACTATCCTACGAGCAGTACTTC.

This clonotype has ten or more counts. DNA of the CDR3: TGTGCCAGCAGCTTAGTGGGTGGAAGGGACTACGAGCAGTACTTC. Amino acid sequence: CASSLVGGRDYEQYF. This chain links TRBV7-2 with TRBJ2-7; D is unresolved. The CDR3 is made up of 15 amino acids. Deletions cut 1 base from V and 3 bases from J, with 13 bases between. Germline V CDR1 and CDR2: SGHTA, FQGNSA.

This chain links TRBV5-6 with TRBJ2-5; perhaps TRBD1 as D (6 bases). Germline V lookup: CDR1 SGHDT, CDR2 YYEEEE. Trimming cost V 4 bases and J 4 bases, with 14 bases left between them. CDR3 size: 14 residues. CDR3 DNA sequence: TGTGCCAGCAGCCCGAACAGGGTAGGAGAGACCCAGTACTTC. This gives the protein CASSPNRVGETQYF.

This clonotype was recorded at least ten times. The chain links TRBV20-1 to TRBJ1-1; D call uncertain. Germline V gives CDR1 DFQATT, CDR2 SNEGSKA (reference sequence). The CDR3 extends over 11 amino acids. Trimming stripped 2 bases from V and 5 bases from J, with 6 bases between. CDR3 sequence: CSARWLTEAFF. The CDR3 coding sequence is TGCAGTGCTAGATGGTTGACTGAAGCTTTCTTT.

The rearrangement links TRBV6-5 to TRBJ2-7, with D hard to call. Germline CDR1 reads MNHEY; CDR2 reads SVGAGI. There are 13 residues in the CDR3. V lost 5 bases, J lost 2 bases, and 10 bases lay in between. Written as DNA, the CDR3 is TGTGCCAGCAGTCGCGTCTGGGCCTACGAGCAGTACTTC. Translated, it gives CASSRVWAYEQYF.

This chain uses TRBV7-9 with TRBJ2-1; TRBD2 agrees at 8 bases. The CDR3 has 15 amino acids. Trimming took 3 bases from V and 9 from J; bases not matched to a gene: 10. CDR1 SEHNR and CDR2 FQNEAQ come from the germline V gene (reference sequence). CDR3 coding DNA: TGTGCCAGCAGCTTCTTAAGCGGGAGAGGGAGTGAGCAGTTCTTC. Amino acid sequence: CASSFLSGRGSEQFF.

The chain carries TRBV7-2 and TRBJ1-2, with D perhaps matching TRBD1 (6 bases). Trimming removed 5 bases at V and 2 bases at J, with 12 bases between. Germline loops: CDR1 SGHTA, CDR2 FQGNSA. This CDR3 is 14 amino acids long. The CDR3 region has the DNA TGTGCCAGCAGCCTGGGACATGCGAACTATGGCTACACCTTC. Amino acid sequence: CASSLGHANYGYTF.

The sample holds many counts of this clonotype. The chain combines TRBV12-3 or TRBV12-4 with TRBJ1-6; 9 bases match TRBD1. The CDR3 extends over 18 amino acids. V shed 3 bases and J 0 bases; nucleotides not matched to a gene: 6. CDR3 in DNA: TGTGCCAGCAGTTTCGGACAGGGGTTGGCCTCCTATAATTCACCCCTCCACTTT. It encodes CASSFGQGLASYNSPLHF.

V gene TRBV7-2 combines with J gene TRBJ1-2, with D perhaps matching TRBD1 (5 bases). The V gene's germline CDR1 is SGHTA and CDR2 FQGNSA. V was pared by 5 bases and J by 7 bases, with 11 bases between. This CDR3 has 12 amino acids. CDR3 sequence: CASSPRTPGYTF. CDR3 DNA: TGTGCCAGCAGCCCCCGGACACCTGGCTACACCTTC. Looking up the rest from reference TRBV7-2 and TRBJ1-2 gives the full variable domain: GAGVSQSPSNKVTEKGKDVELRCDPISGHTALYWYRQSLGQGLEFLIYFQGNSAPDKSGLPSDRFSAERTGGSVSTLTIQRTQQEDSAVYLCASSPRTPGYTFGSGTRLTVV.

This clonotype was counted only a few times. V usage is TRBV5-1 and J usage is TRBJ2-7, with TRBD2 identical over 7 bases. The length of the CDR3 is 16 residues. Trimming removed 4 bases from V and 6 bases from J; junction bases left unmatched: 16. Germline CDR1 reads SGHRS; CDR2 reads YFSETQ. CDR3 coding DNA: TGCGCCAGCAGCGGGTATGGCCGGGGGAGGGACCTCGAGCAGTACTTC. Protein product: CASSGYGRGRDLEQYF.

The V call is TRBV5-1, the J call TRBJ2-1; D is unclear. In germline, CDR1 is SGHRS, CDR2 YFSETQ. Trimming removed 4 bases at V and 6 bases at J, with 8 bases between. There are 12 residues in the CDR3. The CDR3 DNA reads TGCGCCAGCAGCATCCAAGGCAATGAGCAGTTCTTC. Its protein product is CASSIQGNEQFF.

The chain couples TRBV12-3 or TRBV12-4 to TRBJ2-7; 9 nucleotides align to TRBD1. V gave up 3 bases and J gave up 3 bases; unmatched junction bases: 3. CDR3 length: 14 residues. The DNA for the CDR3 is TGTGCCAGCAGTTTCACGGACAGGGGCTACGAGCAGTACTTC. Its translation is CASSFTDRGYEQYF.

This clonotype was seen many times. CDR3 in DNA: TGCAGTGCTAGAGCCCCCGGGACTAACACTGAAGCTTTCTTT. Translating it yields CSARAPGTNTEAFF. This sequence joins TRBV20-1 and TRBJ1-1; possible D gene TRBD1, 5 bases. Germline CDR1 is DFQATT and CDR2 is SNEGSKA (reference sequence). The CDR3 runs to 14 residues. V lost 1 base and J lost 2, with 11 bases in between.

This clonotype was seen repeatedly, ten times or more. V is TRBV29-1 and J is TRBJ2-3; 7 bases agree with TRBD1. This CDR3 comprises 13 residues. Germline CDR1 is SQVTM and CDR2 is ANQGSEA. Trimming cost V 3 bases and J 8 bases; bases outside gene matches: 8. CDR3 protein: CSVDRDSGRTQYF. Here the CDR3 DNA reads TGCAGCGTTGACCGGGACAGCGGTCGTACGCAGTATTTT.

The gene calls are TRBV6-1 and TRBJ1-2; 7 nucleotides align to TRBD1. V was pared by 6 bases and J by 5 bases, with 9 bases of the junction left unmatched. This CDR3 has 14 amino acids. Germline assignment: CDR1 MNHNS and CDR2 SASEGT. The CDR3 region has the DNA TGTGCCAGCAGCGCAGGGGGTTTAGGGTATGGCTACACCTTC. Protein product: CASSAGGLGYGYTF.

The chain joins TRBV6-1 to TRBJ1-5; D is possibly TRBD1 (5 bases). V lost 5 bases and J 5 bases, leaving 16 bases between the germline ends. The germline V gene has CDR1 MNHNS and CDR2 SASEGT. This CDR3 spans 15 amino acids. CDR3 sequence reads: CASSRHGPGDQPQHF. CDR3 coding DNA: TGTGCCAGCAGTAGACACGGGCCGGGGGATCAGCCCCAGCATTTT.

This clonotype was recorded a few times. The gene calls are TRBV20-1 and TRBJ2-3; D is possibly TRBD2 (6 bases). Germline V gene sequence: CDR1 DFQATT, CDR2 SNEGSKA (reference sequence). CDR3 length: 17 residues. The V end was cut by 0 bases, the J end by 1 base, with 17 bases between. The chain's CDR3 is CSARDWGGGGGTDTQYF. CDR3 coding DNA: TGCAGTGCTAGAGATTGGGGTGGCGGCGGGGGCACAGATACGCAGTATTTT.